What follows are 20 T cell receptor beta chains derived from one specimen sequenced in a study of blood T cell repertoires in COVID-19. TCRdb keeps only in-frame clones here, not all; method: immunoSEQ multiplex PCR. The data show 150,000 to 200,000 clones, roughly 87% seen once. The sequenced sample was peripheral blood. Source of these receptors: a man aged 55 to 69 with active or convalescent COVID-19.

The J gene is TRBJ2-2, the V gene TRBV19, with 8 positions matching TRBD2. Looked up from germline, CDR1 is LNHDA and CDR2 is SQIVND (reference sequence). V dropped 5 bases and J dropped 1; count of bases not matched to a gene: 3. CDR3 length: 15 residues. The CDR3 DNA is TGTGCCAGTAGTCCACGGGGGGGGAACACCGGGGAGCTGTTTTTT. Amino acids: CASSPRGGNTGELFF. Drawing the rest from reference TRBV19 and TRBJ2-2, the complete variable domain is DGGITQSPKYLFRKEGQNVTLSCEQNLNHDAMYWYRQDPGQGLRLIYYSQIVNDFQKGDIAEGYSVSREKKESFPLTVTSAQKNPTAFYLCASSPRGGNTGELFFGEGSRLTVL.

The rearrangement links TRBV5-1 to TRBJ2-5; the match to TRBD2 covers 9 bases. The CDR3 consists of 16 residues. The V and J ends lost 1 base and 3 bases, in that order; junction bases with no gene match: 7. Germline assignment: CDR1 SGHRS and CDR2 YFSETQ. CDR3 amino acids: CASSLSTGGGEETQYF. In nucleotides, the CDR3 is TGCGCCAGCAGCTTGTCGACCGGCGGGGGGGAAGAGACCCAGTACTTC.

The rearrangement joins TRBV27 to TRBJ2-5, with 7 bases that match TRBD1. Looked up from germline, CDR1 is MNHEY and CDR2 is SMNVEV (reference sequence). This CDR3 is 16 amino acids long. J lost 1 base, V lost 5 bases, and 10 bases had no gene match. CDR3 in DNA: TGTGCCAGCAGTCCCCCGCCCCGGACAGGCCAAGAGACCCAGTACTTC. Residues: CASSPPPRTGQETQYF.

This clone was detected only a few times. The gene calls are TRBV5-1 and TRBJ1-1, with D uncertain. Trimming removed 0 bases from V and 0 bases from J, with 6 bases in between. The CDR3 contains 14 residues. The V gene's germline CDR1 is SGHRS and CDR2 YFSETQ. CDR3 DNA sequence: TGCGCCAGCAGCTTGGGTGCGATGAACACTGAAGCTTTCTTT. Protein sequence: CASSLGAMNTEAFF.

V gene TRBV3-1 (or the pseudogene TRBV3-2) combines with J gene TRBJ2-3, with 8 nucleotides matching TRBD1. V lost 4 bases to trimming and J lost 1 base; unmatched junction nucleotides: 7. The V gene's germline CDR1 is LGHDT and CDR2 YNNKEL (reference sequence). The CDR3 has 16 amino acids. In DNA, the CDR3 is TGTGCCAGCAGCCTTCCCAGGGGGCTTGGCACAGATACGCAGTATTTT. It yields the protein CASSLPRGLGTDTQYF.

This clone was found once. The chain has TRBV7-6 and TRBJ2-1; TRBD2 matches at 10 bases. Trimming cost V 1 base and J 8 bases; bases outside gene matches: 14. The germline CDR1 and CDR2 sequences are SGHVS and FNYEAQ. This CDR3 is built from 18 residues. CDR3 loop: CASSLGTSGGAGIDEQFF. CDR3 DNA sequence: TGTGCCAGCAGCTTAGGGACCAGCGGGGGGGCCGGGATAGATGAGCAGTTCTTC.

V usage is TRBV2 and J usage is TRBJ1-1; D uncertain. Germline CDR1 is SNHLY and CDR2 is FYNNEI. V lost 8 bases to trimming and J lost 0 bases, with 10 bases between them. The CDR3 totals 13 residues. The CDR3 sequence is CASDQQMNTEAFF. The CDR3, as DNA: TGTGCCAGCGATCAACAGATGAACACTGAAGCTTTCTTT.

This chain joins TRBV6-1 and TRBJ1-3; 7 nucleotides agree with TRBD1. This CDR3 has 15 residues. Germline assignment: CDR1 MNHNS and CDR2 SASEGT. The junction had 3 bases not matched to a gene; V was cut back by 3 bases and J by 1 base. This chain's CDR3 is CASSDLTGSGNTIYF. The CDR3 coding sequence is TGTGCCAGCAGTGATTTGACAGGGTCTGGAAACACCATATATTTT.

This chain links TRBV5-6 with TRBJ1-2, with D maybe TRBD1 (5 bases). The CDR3 is made up of 14 amino acids. Trimming left V 0 bases short and J 2 bases short, with 8 bases between. The germline V gene encodes CDR1 SGHDT and CDR2 YYEEEE. In nucleotides, the CDR3 is TGTGCCAGCAGCTTGGTGGGGCGGAACTATGGCTACACCTTC. Protein product: CASSLVGRNYGYTF.

The chain links TRBV5-5 to TRBJ1-1; D is uncertain. Per the germline V gene, CDR1 is SGHKS and CDR2 is YYEKEE (reference sequence). This CDR3 spans 15 amino acids. The V gene lost 0 bases and the J gene lost 5 bases, with 14 bases spanning the gap. The CDR3 is CASSLAGRSGTEAFF. As DNA, the CDR3 is TGTGCCAGCAGCTTGGCTGGGCGATCGGGGACTGAAGCTTTCTTT. Using reference TRBV5-5 and TRBJ1-1 for the parts outside the CDR3, the full variable domain is DAGVTQSPTHLIKTRGQQVTLRCSPISGHKSVSWYQQVLGQGPQFIFQYYEKEERGRGNFPDRFSARQFPNYSSELNVNALLLGDSALYLCASSLAGRSGTEAFFGQGTRLTVV.

V gene TRBV2 combines with J gene TRBJ2-2, with 10 bases lining up with TRBD1. V was pared by 6 bases and J by 10 bases, with 11 bases of the junction left unmatched. This CDR3 is 15 amino acids long. The germline V gene encodes CDR1 SNHLY and CDR2 FYNNEI. CDR3 DNA sequence: TGTGCCAGCAGCCCCCAAGGGACAGGGGAGGAGGAGCTGTTTTTT. Its protein is CASSPQGTGEEELFF.

CDR3: CASSVNSQGPGYTF. As DNA, the CDR3 is TGTGCCAGCAGCGTTAACTCACAGGGCCCTGGCTACACCTTC. The chain joins TRBV9 to TRBJ1-2; maybe TRBD1 (6 bases). CDR1 and CDR2 (germline): SGDLS, YYNGEE. The CDR3 length is 14 residues. Trimming left V 2 bases short and J 7 bases short, with 15 bases between.

This clone was seen once. The chain combines TRBV9 with TRBJ2-6; possible D gene TRBD1, 5 bases. Per the germline V gene, CDR1 is SGDLS and CDR2 is YYNGEE. This CDR3 is built from 17 residues. V lost 0 bases to trimming and J lost 0 bases, with 10 bases between them. DNA for the CDR3: TGTGCCAGCAGCGTAGCTCCCGACAGCTCTGGGGCCAACGTCCTGACTTTC. Its translation: CASSVAPDSSGANVLTF.

Only one count was recorded for this clone. The genes are TRBV6-1 and TRBJ1-2; 10 nucleotides agree with TRBD1. The CDR3 extends over 16 amino acids. With V trimmed by 4 bases and J by 8 bases, 13 bases remained unmatched. Germline assignment: CDR1 MNHNS and CDR2 SASEGT. CDR3 sequence (DNA): TGTGCCAGCAGTGCGAGGGACAGGGGAGGCTACAGAGGCTACACCTTC. It yields the protein CASSARDRGGYRGYTF.

V and J are TRBV24-1 and TRBJ2-5; 9 nucleotides agree with TRBD1. The V segment lost 4 bases and the J segment 5 bases; nucleotides outside the gene matches: 7. The germline V gene has CDR1 KGHDR and CDR2 SFDVKD. This CDR3 region has 15 residues. CDR3 residues: CATSEPGQGVETQYF. CDR3 nucleotides: TGTGCCACCAGTGAACCGGGACAGGGAGTTGAGACCCAGTACTTC.

This chain connects TRBV29-1 to TRBJ2-1; 11 nucleotides match TRBD2. The CDR3 has 13 residues. In germline, CDR1 is SQVTM, CDR2 ANQGSEA. V trimming: 7 bases; J trimming: 7 bases; junction bases outside the gene matches: 6. The chain's CDR3 is CSAIRTSGNEQFF. As DNA, the CDR3 is TGCAGCGCCATACGGACTAGCGGGAATGAGCAGTTCTTC.

This chain uses TRBV12-3 or TRBV12-4 with TRBJ1-2; 7 nucleotides align to TRBD1. This CDR3 contains 12 residues. V dropped 6 bases and J dropped 6; count of bases not matched to a gene: 4. In nucleotides, the CDR3 is TGTGCCAGCAGGGGACAGTTCGATGGCTACACCTTC. Its translation is CASRGQFDGYTF.

This chain joins TRBV6-1 and TRBJ2-2, with TRBD2 identical over 12 bases. Germline V lookup: CDR1 MNHNS, CDR2 SASEGT. V was clipped by 1 base and J by 4 bases; unmatched bases: 4. The CDR3 loop spans 17 amino acids. CDR3 DNA sequence: TGTGCCAGCAGTGAAGAACTAGCGGGGGGCCTCACCGGGGAGCTGTTTTTT. Protein: CASSEELAGGLTGELFF.

The CDR3 region has the DNA TGCGCCAGCAGCTTGAGACTCGGAGGCTCCTACAATGAGCAGTTCTTC. This sequence encodes CASSLRLGGSYNEQFF. This chain joins TRBV5-1 and TRBJ2-1, with D tentatively TRBD2 (5 bases). The CDR3 runs to 16 residues. The germline V gene encodes CDR1 SGHRS and CDR2 YFSETQ. Deletions cut 1 base from V and 0 bases from J, with 11 bases between.

The rearrangement uses TRBV29-1 and TRBJ1-2, with 8 bases lining up with TRBD1. In germline, CDR1 is SQVTM, CDR2 ANQGSEA. With 7 bases clipped from V and 3 bases from J, the junction kept 7 bases outside the gene matches. The CDR3 runs 13 residues. The CDR3: CSDVTGVDYGYTF. In DNA, the CDR3 is TGCAGCGACGTGACAGGGGTGGACTATGGCTACACCTTC.